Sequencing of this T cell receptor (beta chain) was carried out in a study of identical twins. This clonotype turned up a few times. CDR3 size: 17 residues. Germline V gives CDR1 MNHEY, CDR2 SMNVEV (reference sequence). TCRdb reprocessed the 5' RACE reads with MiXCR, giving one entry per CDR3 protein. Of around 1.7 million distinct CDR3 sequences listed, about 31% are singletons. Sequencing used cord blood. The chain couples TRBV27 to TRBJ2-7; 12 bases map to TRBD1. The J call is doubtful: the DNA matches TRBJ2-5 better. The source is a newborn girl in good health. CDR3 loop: CASSFESGTGGRETQYF. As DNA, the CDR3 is TGTGCCAGCAGTTTTGAGTCCGGGACAGGGGGCCGGGAGACCCAGTACTTC.